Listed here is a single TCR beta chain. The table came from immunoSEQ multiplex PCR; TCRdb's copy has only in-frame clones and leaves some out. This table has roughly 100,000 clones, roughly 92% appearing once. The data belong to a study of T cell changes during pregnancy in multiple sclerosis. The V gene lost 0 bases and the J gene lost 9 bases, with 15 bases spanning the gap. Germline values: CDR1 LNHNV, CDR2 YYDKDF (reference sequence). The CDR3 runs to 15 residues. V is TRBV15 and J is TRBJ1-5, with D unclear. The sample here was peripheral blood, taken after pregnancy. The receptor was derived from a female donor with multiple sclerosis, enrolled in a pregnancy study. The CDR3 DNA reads TGTGCCACCAGCAGAGATCCTACCAGATCAGGGCCCCAGCATTTT. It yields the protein CATSRDPTRSGPQHF. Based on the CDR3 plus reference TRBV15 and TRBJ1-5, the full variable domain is DAMVIQNPRYQVTQFGKPVTLSCSQTLNHNVMYWYQQKSSQAPKLLFHYYDKDFNNEADTPDNFQSRRPNTSFCFLDIRSPGLGDTAMYLCATSRDPTRSGPQHFGDGTRLSIL.